The 30 T cell receptor beta chains below were found in one sample sequenced in a study of CXCR3-negative and CXCR3-positive naive CD8 T cells. Study conclusions and caveats: CXCR3-positive naive cells carried more hydrophobic TRB CDR3s than CXCR3-negative ones.

No antigen has been assigned to these receptors. The authors prepared UMI-labeled TRB cDNA libraries by 5' RACE. TCRdb re-called the 5' RACE reads; every CDR3 protein appears as one record, without DNA. The sample data list around 5,000 distinct CDR3 sequences. Sequencing input: naive CXCR3+ CD8+ T cells from blood. The subset is: CD45RO-CCR7+CD27+CD95- naive CD8+ T cells expressing CXCR3 (TNR3+). All receptors derive from a human donor in good health. Some clones in this sample may be carry-over from other donors' samples.

The chain carries TRBV7-9 and TRBJ1-6. The CDR3 loop spans 14 amino acids. Per the germline V gene, CDR1 is SEHNR and CDR2 is FQNEAQ (reference sequence). CDR3 sequence: CASSFVQTNSPLHF.

The J gene is TRBJ2-3, the V gene TRBV7-9; with no DNA, the TCRdb D assignment of TRBD2 cannot be verified. CDR1 SEHNR and CDR2 FQNEAQ come from the germline V gene (reference sequence). The CDR3 is 17 amino acids. The CDR3 sequence: CASSSTVVAEGPDTQYF.

Judged by frequency, this clonotype is large (0.1 to 1%). The chain uses TRBV21-1 and TRBJ1-1. TRBV21-1 is a recognized pseudogene. The CDR3 is 15 amino acids. The CDR3 here is CASSQPENGNTEAFF.

CDR3 in amino acids: CASSPKEAAWDEQYF. The chain couples TRBV7-3 to TRBJ2-7; the TCRdb call, TRBD2, lacks DNA for checking. This CDR3 contains 15 residues. Germline CDR1 and CDR2: SGHTA and FQGTGA.

By frequency, this clonotype registers medium-sized. The chain recombines TRBV7-9 with TRBJ1-1. The germline V gene has CDR1 SEHNR and CDR2 FQNEAQ (reference sequence). CDR3 size: 15 residues. The CDR3 loop reads CASSRVGVSPAEAFF.

This clonotype is medium-sized by frequency. The rearrangement joins TRBV19 to TRBJ2-7. The CDR3 runs to 13 residues. CDR1 LNHDA and CDR2 SQIVND come from the germline V gene (reference sequence). CDR3 region: CASSISSGYEQYF. Filled out from reference TRBV19 and TRBJ2-7, the complete variable domain reads DGGITQSPKYLFRKEGQNVTLSCEQNLNHDAMYWYRQDPGQGLRLIYYSQIVNDFQKGDIAEGYSVSREKKESFPLTVTSAQKNPTAFYLCASSISSGYEQYFGPGTRLTVT.

The chain uses TRBV5-4 and TRBJ2-2; the TRBD1 assignment by TCRdb is unverifiable without DNA. CDR1 is SGHNT and CDR2 is YYREEE in the germline V gene (reference sequence). This CDR3 has 12 amino acids. The CDR3 is CASNRVDGELFF. The full variable domain, its missing parts supplied by reference TRBV5-4 and TRBJ2-2, is ETGVTQSPTHLIKTRGQQVTLRCSSQSGHNTVSWYQQALGQGPQFIFQYYREEENGRGNFPPRFSGLQFPNYSSELNVNALELDDSALYLCASNRVDGELFFGEGSRLTVL.

The rearrangement uses TRBV29-1 and TRBJ2-7; TCRdb names TRBD1, which stays unverified in the absence of DNA. Germline-derived CDR1 and CDR2 are SQVTM and ANQGSEA. CDR3 length equals 13 residues. This CDR3 is CSVRTGYRYEQYF.

The chain combines TRBV7-9 with TRBJ1-1. The V gene's germline CDR1 is SEHNR and CDR2 FQNEAQ (reference sequence). This CDR3 has 13 residues. This CDR3 is CASSWDGHSEAFF. Full variable domain (missing parts from reference TRBV7-9 and TRBJ1-1): DTGVSQNPRHKITKRGQNVTFRCDPISEHNRLYWYRQTLGQGPEFLTYFQNEAQLEKSRLLSDRFSAERPKGSFSTLEIQRTEQGDSAMYLCASSWDGHSEAFFGQGTRLTVV.

This clonotype is classed as medium-sized by frequency. V gene TRBV9 combines with J gene TRBJ2-7; TCRdb returns TRBD2, unconfirmable since there is no DNA. Per the germline V gene, CDR1 is SGDLS and CDR2 is YYNGEE. The CDR3 totals 17 residues. This CDR3 is CASSSPSRSGSMDEQYF.

CDR3 sequence reads: CASSPGLGLTYEQYF. The chain combines TRBV5-1 with TRBJ2-7; TCRdb names TRBD2, which stays unverified in the absence of DNA. Germline V gene data show CDR1 as SGHRS and CDR2 as YFSETQ. This CDR3 has 15 amino acids.

This clonotype shows up as medium-sized (0.01 to 0.1%) by frequency. The chain joins TRBV7-8 to TRBJ2-5; with no DNA, the TCRdb D assignment of TRBD2 cannot be verified. Germline V gene sequence: CDR1 SGHVS, CDR2 FQNEAQ. CDR3 length: 15 residues. Here the CDR3 reads CASSPLAGVQETQYF.

The rearrangement uses TRBV12-3 or TRBV12-4 and TRBJ1-1. The CDR3 extends over 14 amino acids. This CDR3 reads CASRPTGIYTEAFF.

Its frequency marks this clonotype as medium-sized. The chain couples TRBV7-2 to TRBJ2-7; TCRdb names TRBD2, which stays unverified in the absence of DNA. This CDR3 contains 13 residues. Germline CDR1 SGHTA, CDR2 FQGNSA. The CDR3 here is CASSPGLTYEQYF.

J is TRBJ1-4 and V is TRBV29-1. The CDR3 covers 12 residues. Germline assignment: CDR1 SQVTM and CDR2 ANQGSEA. CDR3 in amino acids: CSVGGNEKLFFF.

The V gene is TRBV29-1, the J gene TRBJ2-3; the D call from TCRdb, TRBD1, cannot be confirmed without DNA. The CDR3 loop spans 15 amino acids. The germline CDR1 and CDR2 sequences are SQVTM and ANQGSEA. CDR3 sequence reads: CSVAGTVLSTDTQYF.

The gene calls are TRBV14 and TRBJ2-7; TCRdb names TRBD1, which stays unverified in the absence of DNA. CDR1 and CDR2 (germline): SGHDN, FVKESK. This CDR3 is 16 amino acids long. The CDR3 protein is CASSQGLGTRFWEQYF.

The CDR3 region is CPSSYSKNREGEQYF. V is TRBV6-6 and J is TRBJ2-7; the D gene TCRdb calls, TRBD1, cannot be checked with no DNA. The CDR3 runs 15 residues. CDR1 is MNHNY, CDR2 SVGAGI, per germline (reference sequence).

The chain carries TRBV4-3 and TRBJ1-1. The CDR3 is made up of 16 amino acids. Looked up from germline, CDR1 is LGHNA and CDR2 is YSLEER. This CDR3 is CASSQGSAVMNTEAFF.

By frequency, this clonotype is medium-sized (0.01 to 0.1%). The chain has TRBV5-1 and TRBJ1-1. Germline CDR1 reads SGHRS; CDR2 reads YFSETQ. CDR3 length: 14 amino acids. This CDR3 is CASSNRGPNTEAFF.

This clonotype is identified as medium-sized (0.01 to 0.1%) from frequency. The genes are TRBV25-1 and TRBJ2-7; as DNA is missing, the TRBD1 call by TCRdb cannot be tested. The V gene's germline CDR1 is MGHDK and CDR2 SYGVNS. The CDR3 loop spans 11 amino acids. The CDR3 sequence is CASRRGGEQYF.

The chain is built from TRBV29-1 and TRBJ2-5; TCRdb picks TRBD1, but there is no DNA to check that call. The CDR3 consists of 14 residues. The V gene's germline CDR1 is SQVTM and CDR2 ANQGSEA. CDR3: CSAWDSLFQETQYF.

This clonotype is identified as medium-sized (0.01 to 0.1%) from frequency. This CDR3 reads CASSDGLAGYNEQFF. J is TRBJ2-1 and V is TRBV2; TCRdb's D call of TRBD2 is untestable without DNA. This CDR3 has 15 amino acids. CDR1 is SNHLY and CDR2 is FYNNEI in the germline V gene.

This clonotype shows up as medium-sized by frequency. V usage is TRBV29-1 and J usage is TRBJ1-2; TCRdb proposes TRBD1, but this gene call is untestable without DNA. The CDR3 is 13 amino acids. Germline values: CDR1 SQVTM, CDR2 ANQGSEA. CDR3 sequence reads: CSAPSPGRDGYTF. The variable domain in full, with the rest retrieved from reference TRBV29-1 and TRBJ1-2, is SAVISQKPSRDICQRGTSLTIQCQVDSQVTMMFWYRQQPGQSLTLIATANQGSEATYESGFVIDKFPISRPNLTFSTLTVSNMSPEDSSIYLCSAPSPGRDGYTFGSGTRLTVV.

This chain links TRBV5-6 with TRBJ2-7. Germline-derived CDR1 and CDR2 are SGHDT and YYEEEE. This CDR3 is 14 amino acids long. The CDR3 sequence is CASSFSSRPYEQYF.

The chain is built from TRBV20-1 and TRBJ1-1; the TCRdb D gene call, TRBD1, has no DNA to confirm it. The CDR3 is 12 amino acids. Looked up from germline, CDR1 is DFQATT and CDR2 is SNEGSKA (reference sequence). The CDR3 region is CSARPENTEAFF.

The chain recombines TRBV7-2 with TRBJ2-7; the D gene TCRdb calls, TRBD1, cannot be checked with no DNA. This CDR3 has 13 amino acids. Germline loops: CDR1 SGHTA, CDR2 FQGNSA. The CDR3 loop reads CASSPMTGLEQYF.

The chain couples TRBV28 to TRBJ2-4; TCRdb proposes TRBD2, but this gene call is untestable without DNA. This CDR3 comprises 16 residues. Germline CDR1 MDHEN, CDR2 SYDVKM. CDR3 loop: CASSLEGFLAKNIQYF.

Its frequency marks this clonotype as medium-sized (0.01 to 0.1%). V gene TRBV29-1 combines with J gene TRBJ2-1; there is no DNA to check the TCRdb D call of TRBD2. From germline, CDR1 is SQVTM and CDR2 ANQGSEA. This CDR3 has 13 residues. The CDR3 here is CSVTSGSGNEQFF.

The chain recombines TRBV29-1 with TRBJ2-7; the D call from TCRdb, TRBD2, cannot be confirmed without DNA. The CDR3 is made up of 11 amino acids. Per germline, CDR1 SQVTM and CDR2 ANQGSEA. Here the CDR3 reads CSARLNYEQYF.